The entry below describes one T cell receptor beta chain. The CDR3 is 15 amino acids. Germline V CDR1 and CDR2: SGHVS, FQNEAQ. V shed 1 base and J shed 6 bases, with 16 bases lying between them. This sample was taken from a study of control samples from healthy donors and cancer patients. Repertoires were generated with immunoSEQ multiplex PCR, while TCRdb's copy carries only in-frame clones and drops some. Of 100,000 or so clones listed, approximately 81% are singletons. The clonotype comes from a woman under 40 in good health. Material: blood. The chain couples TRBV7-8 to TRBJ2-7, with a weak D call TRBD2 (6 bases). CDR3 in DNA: TGTGCCAGCAGCTTAGATGGGCCCGGGGGAGGCGAGCAGTACTTC. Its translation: CASSLDGPGGGEQYF.